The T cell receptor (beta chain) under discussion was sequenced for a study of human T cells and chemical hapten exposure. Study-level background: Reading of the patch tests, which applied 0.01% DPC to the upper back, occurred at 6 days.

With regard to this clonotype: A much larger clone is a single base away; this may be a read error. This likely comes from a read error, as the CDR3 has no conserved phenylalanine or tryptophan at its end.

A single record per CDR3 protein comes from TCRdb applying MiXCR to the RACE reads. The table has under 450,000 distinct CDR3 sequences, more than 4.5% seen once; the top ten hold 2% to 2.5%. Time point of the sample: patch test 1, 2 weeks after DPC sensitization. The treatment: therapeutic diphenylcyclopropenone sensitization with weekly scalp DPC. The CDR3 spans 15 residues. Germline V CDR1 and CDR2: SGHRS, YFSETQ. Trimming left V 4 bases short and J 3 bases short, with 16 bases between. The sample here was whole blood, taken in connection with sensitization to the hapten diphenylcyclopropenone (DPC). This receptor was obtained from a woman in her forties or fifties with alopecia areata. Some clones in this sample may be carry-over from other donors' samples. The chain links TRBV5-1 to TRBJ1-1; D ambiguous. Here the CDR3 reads CASSHLLGMDTEAFL. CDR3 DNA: TGCGCCAGCAGCCACCTACTAGGCATGGACACTGAAGCTTTCTTA.